The rows below give T cell receptor beta chains drawn from one sample of a study of HIV-infected patients and healthy controls. TCRdb called the 5' RACE reads again in MiXCR, with one record for every CDR3 protein. The sample includes 15,000 to 20,000 distinct CDR3 sequences, over 9.5% of them seen just once. The sample was blood. All receptors derive from an adult in good health. Each CDR3 is given with its conserved first and last residue. The D gene is left open where the match is weak. Expanded clones get a size class; other rows say once, few or many, or leave the size out.

V,J,size,D,CDR3,DNA
TRBV12-3/TRBV12-4,TRBJ2-3,medium-sized,NA,CASSLGGADTQYF,TGTGCCAGCAGTTTAGGAGGGGCAGATACGCAGTATTTT
TRBV28,TRBJ2-3,many,TRBD1,CAGRTGGRPDTQYF,TGTGCCGGACGGACAGGGGGAAGGCCAGATACGCAGTATTTT
TRBV3-1,TRBJ2-1,few,NA,CASSPMALSYNEQFF,TGTGCCAGCAGCCCCATGGCACTCTCCTACAATGAGCAGTTCTTC
TRBV6-6,TRBJ2-1,many,NA,CASSYEGYEQFF,TGTGCCAGCAGTTACGAGGGGTATGAGCAGTTCTTC
TRBV28,TRBJ2-6,many,NA,CASSLRAAGANVLTF,TGTGCCAGCAGTTTAAGGGCCGCGGGGGCCAACGTCCTGACTTTC
TRBV12-3/TRBV12-4,TRBJ2-2,many,NA,CASSSQWTAAGELFF,TGTGCCAGCAGTTCCCAGTGGACGGCCGCCGGGGAGCTGTTTTTT
TRBV12-3/TRBV12-4,TRBJ2-7,many,TRBD1,CASRDRESYEQYF,TGTGCCAGCAGGGACAGGGAGTCCTACGAGCAGTACTTC
TRBV4-1,TRBJ2-3,many,TRBD2,CASSQLIRLAATDTQYF,TGCGCCAGCAGCCAATTAATTAGGCTAGCGGCCACAGATACGCAGTATTTT
TRBV7-2,TRBJ2-3,many,NA,CASSLNAGPTDTQYF,TGTGCCAGCAGCTTAAATGCGGGGCCCACAGATACGCAGTATTTT
TRBV7-9,TRBJ1-2,few,NA,CASSPWGLGYTF,TGTGCCAGCAGCCCGTGGGGGCTCGGCTACACCTTC
TRBV7-9,TRBJ2-2,NA,TRBD2,CASSPSAGENTGELFF,TGTGCCAGCAGCCCCAGCGCGGGAGAGAACACCGGGGAGCTGTTTTTT
TRBV6-1,TRBJ1-5,many,NA,CASSRIRDLRSISEPQHF,TGTGCCAGCAGTCGTATCCGGGACCTCAGGAGTATCAGTGAGCCCCAGCATTTT
TRBV6-1,TRBJ2-1,many,NA,CASSDSGTHEQFF,TGTGCCAGCAGTGATTCGGGCACCCATGAGCAGTTCTTC
TRBV30,TRBJ2-6,many,NA,CAWRVDSSGANVLTF,TGTGCCTGGAGGGTTGACAGCTCTGGGGCCAACGTCCTGACTTTC
TRBV11-2,TRBJ2-5,few,NA,CASSFEETQYF,TGTGCCAGCAGCTTCGAAGAGACCCAGTACTTC
TRBV5-1,TRBJ2-5,medium-sized,TRBD2,CASSLVSRLALEETQYF,TGCGCCAGCAGCTTGGTTTCAAGACTAGCCCTAGAAGAGACCCAGTACTTC
TRBV7-6,TRBJ2-1,few,NA,CASSLVDSGGVHTGYNEQFF,TGTGCCAGCAGCTTAGTCGATAGCGGTGGGGTGCACACCGGATACAATGAGCAGTTCTTC
TRBV18,TRBJ2-3,many,TRBD2,CASSIRTSGSGDTQYF,TGTGCCAGCTCAATCAGGACTAGCGGGAGTGGAGATACGCAGTATTTT
TRBV7-6,TRBJ2-3,medium-sized,NA,CASSAVTDTQYF,TGTGCCAGCAGCGCCGTCACAGATACGCAGTATTTT
TRBV6-5,TRBJ2-1,NA,TRBD2,CASSRTSGAGNEQFF,TGTGCCAGCAGCCGAACTAGCGGTGCGGGGAATGAGCAGTTCTTC
TRBV2,TRBJ1-5,medium-sized,TRBD1,CASSEGPGQGIQPQHF,TGTGCCAGCAGTGAAGGACCGGGACAGGGGATTCAGCCCCAGCATTTT
TRBV4-3,TRBJ2-7,many,NA,CASSQEFGLGWEQYF,TGCGCCAGCAGCCAAGAATTCGGGCTGGGATGGGAGCAGTACTTC
TRBV3-1,TRBJ2-5,NA,TRBD2,CASSPLVAGGRETQYF,TGTGCCAGCAGCCCCCTGGTAGCGGGAGGTCGAGAGACCCAGTACTTC
TRBV3-1,TRBJ2-7,few,TRBD1,CASSPGQGAGEQYF,TGTGCCAGCAGCCCCGGACAGGGGGCGGGGGAGCAGTACTTC
TRBV5-4,TRBJ2-7,NA,NA,CASSPQESYEQYF,TGTGCCAGCAGCCCACAGGAGAGCTACGAGCAGTACTTC
TRBV15,TRBJ2-1,many,TRBD2,CATSIASGGEQFF,TGTGCCACCAGCATCGCTAGCGGTGGTGAGCAGTTCTTC
TRBV6-2/TRBV6-3,TRBJ2-3,medium-sized,NA,CASTRGLGGDTQYF,TGTGCCAGCACGAGGGGCCTAGGAGGAGATACGCAGTATTTT
TRBV4-1,TRBJ1-1,medium-sized,NA,CASSQGHNTEAFF,TGCGCCAGCAGCCAAGGTCACAACACTGAAGCTTTCTTT
TRBV11-2,TRBJ2-3,NA,NA,CASSSNLATDTQYF,TGTGCCAGCAGCTCGAACCTCGCTACAGATACGCAGTATTTT
TRBV2,TRBJ2-2,many,NA,CAIRKVTQLNTGELFF,TGTGCCATCCGGAAAGTAACTCAGCTGAACACCGGGGAGCTGTTTTTT
TRBV10-3,TRBJ2-7,NA,NA,CAISESELAGRQYF,TGTGCCATCAGTGAGTCGGAACTAGCAGGCCGGCAGTACTTC
TRBV5-6,TRBJ2-1,many,NA,CASSRGAEGPFF,TGTGCCAGCAGCCGTGGGGCAGAGGGGCCGTTCTTC
TRBV11-2,TRBJ1-1,many,NA,CASSTNPGVEAFF,TGTGCCAGCAGCACGAACCCGGGCGTTGAAGCTTTCTTT
TRBV5-1,TRBJ2-3,many,NA,CASSVDSQTSTDTQYF,TGCGCCAGCAGCGTGGACAGTCAGACTAGCACAGATACGCAGTATTTT
TRBV6-2/TRBV6-3,TRBJ1-5,many,NA,CASSFLARAPQHF,TGTGCCAGCAGTTTCCTGGCTCGGGCGCCCCAGCATTTT
TRBV11-2,TRBJ2-5,NA,TRBD1,CASSPKGTGGRQETQYF,TGTGCCAGCAGCCCCAAAGGGACAGGGGGAAGGCAAGAGACCCAGTACTTC
TRBV20-1,TRBJ2-3,many,NA,CSARPRQLTDTQYF,TGCAGTGCTAGGCCCCGACAGCTCACAGATACGCAGTATTTT
TRBV29-1,TRBJ2-5,medium-sized,NA,CSAVGAGQETQYF,TGCAGCGCTGTAGGGGCAGGCCAAGAGACCCAGTACTTC
TRBV6-5,TRBJ1-3,NA,NA,CASSYGPQNTGNTIYF,TGTGCCAGCAGTTACGGTCCACAGAATACTGGAAACACCATATATTTT
TRBV7-6,TRBJ1-3,many,NA,CASSRRREGNTIYF,TGTGCCAGCAGCAGGCGGCGGGAGGGAAACACCATATATTTT
TRBV9,TRBJ2-5,NA,NA,CASSQRAAQETQYF,TGTGCCAGCAGTCAGCGGGCTGCTCAAGAGACCCAGTACTTC
TRBV19,TRBJ2-7,NA,NA,CASSIPGPVYEQYF,TGTGCCAGTAGTATACCGGGGCCTGTCTACGAGCAGTACTTC
TRBV6-4,TRBJ2-3,medium-sized,TRBD2,CASSDGAGETDTQYF,TGTGCCAGCAGTGACGGCGCGGGAGAAACAGATACGCAGTATTTT
TRBV6-2/TRBV6-3,TRBJ2-1,many,TRBD2,CASSPPLAGLTHNEQFF,TGTGCCAGCAGTCCCCCTTTAGCGGGCCTCACCCACAATGAGCAGTTCTTC
TRBV6-2/TRBV6-3,TRBJ2-7,many,NA,CASSRQGGHEQYF,TGTGCCAGCAGTCGCCAGGGGGGTCACGAGCAGTACTTC
TRBV12-3/TRBV12-4,TRBJ1-1,many,NA,CASSLGDTEAFF,TGTGCCAGCAGTTTAGGAGACACTGAAGCTTTCTTT
TRBV7-9,TRBJ1-2,NA,NA,CASTTIDGRIPGYTF,TGTGCCAGCACCACGATAGACGGAAGGATTCCTGGCTACACCTTC
TRBV30,TRBJ2-5,NA,TRBD2,CAWSVTSGREETQYF,TGTGCCTGGAGTGTAACTAGCGGGAGGGAAGAGACCCAGTACTTC
TRBV12-3/TRBV12-4,TRBJ2-1,once,NA,CSSRPPGSYNEQFF,TGTTCCTCACGTCCCCCAGGGAGCTACAATGAGCAGTTCTTC
TRBV24-1,TRBJ2-1,medium-sized,TRBD2,CATSDDNSGRRQFF,TGTGCCACCAGTGATGATAATAGCGGGAGACGACAGTTCTTC
TRBV6-1,TRBJ2-5,many,TRBD1,CASSEAAGGQETQYF,TGTGCCAGCAGTGAAGCGGCAGGGGGCCAAGAGACCCAGTACTTC
TRBV20-1,TRBJ2-7,many,NA,CSARGAYEQYF,TGCAGTGCTAGGGGGGCCTACGAGCAGTACTTC
TRBV20-1,TRBJ2-5,many,NA,CSARGGRETQYF,TGCAGTGCTAGAGGGGGTAGAGAGACCCAGTACTTC
TRBV27,TRBJ2-1,few,TRBD2,CASSFPLAGHNEQFF,TGTGCCAGCAGTTTCCCCTTAGCGGGACACAATGAGCAGTTCTTC
TRBV29-1,TRBJ2-7,many,TRBD1,CSVAPGTGDYEQYF,TGCAGCGTAGCGCCCGGGACAGGGGACTACGAGCAGTACTTC
TRBV12-3/TRBV12-4,TRBJ2-2,NA,TRBD2,CASSPGTSNTGELFF,TGTGCCAGCAGCCCCGGGACTAGCAACACCGGGGAGCTGTTTTTT
TRBV14,TRBJ2-1,many,NA,CASSLSGSSYNEQFF,TGTGCCAGCAGCCTCTCTGGGTCCTCCTACAATGAGCAGTTCTTC
TRBV12-3/TRBV12-4,TRBJ2-1,many,TRBD2,CASRSGVVNEQFF,TGTGCCAGCAGGAGCGGGGTAGTCAATGAGCAGTTCTTC
TRBV6-2/TRBV6-3,TRBJ2-3,medium-sized,NA,CASSYTWDLSTDTQYF,TGTGCCAGCAGTTACACCTGGGACTTAAGCACAGATACGCAGTATTTT
TRBV5-4,TRBJ1-1,many,TRBD1,CASSLGRGGTEAFF,TGTGCCAGCAGCTTGGGCAGGGGGGGGACTGAAGCTTTCTTT